A single sample is the source of the 9 T cell receptor beta chains below, sequenced in a study of HIV-infected patients and healthy controls. Alpha and beta constant-region primers primed reverse transcription of around 500 ng RNA. Each of the alpha and beta chains got its own library through chain-specific third strand synthesis with indices. TCRdb fed the 5' RACE reads into MiXCR, producing one record per CDR3 protein. The sample includes about 18,000 distinct CDR3 sequences, about 9.5% seen only once; the top ten take about 3.1%. The repertoire came from unfractionated whole blood and reflected all unsorted peripheral T cells. The material sequenced was blood. These receptor sequences come from an adult in good health.

This clonotype was observed many times. The rearrangement uses TRBV12-3 or TRBV12-4 and TRBJ2-5; 10 nucleotides agree with TRBD1. The CDR3 is 16 residues long. The junction had 9 bases not matched to a gene; V was cut back by 6 bases and J by 2 bases. The CDR3, as DNA: TGTGCCAGCAGCTCCTCAGACAGGGGGCCACAAGAGACCCAGTACTTC. It yields the protein CASSSSDRGPQETQYF.

By proportion, this clonotype is medium-sized. V usage is TRBV28 and J usage is TRBJ1-1; the D gene is possibly TRBD1 (5 bases). Between the trimmed V and J ends, which lost 6 bases and 5 bases, there was a span of 16 bases. CDR1 MDHEN and CDR2 SYDVKM come from the germline V gene. The CDR3 is 14 amino acids. Here the CDR3 DNA reads TGTGCCAGCAGCCTAAGGACACAGCTTACTGAAGCTTTCTTT. Translation: CASSLRTQLTEAFF.

The gene calls are TRBV29-1 and TRBJ2-1, with a tentative D call TRBD1 (6 bases). Germline CDR1 and CDR2: SQVTM and ANQGSEA. V was clipped by 7 bases and J by 3 bases, with 13 bases between them. The CDR3 runs to 13 residues. This CDR3 is CSGGGEGYNEQFF. Written as DNA, the CDR3 is TGCAGCGGAGGGGGAGAGGGCTACAATGAGCAGTTCTTC.

This clonotype is judged medium-sized (0.01 to 0.1%). The rearrangement joins TRBV5-1 to TRBJ2-3, with 7 bases lining up with TRBD1. Unmatched junction bases numbered 3, after V lost 0 bases and J lost 5 bases. Germline loops: CDR1 SGHRS, CDR2 YFSETQ. This CDR3 has 14 residues. CDR3 in amino acids: CASSLGQGGDTQYF. The CDR3 DNA reads as TGCGCCAGCAGCTTGGGACAGGGTGGAGATACGCAGTATTTT. The whole variable domain, filled in from reference TRBV5-1 and TRBJ2-3, reads KAGVTQTPRYLIKTRGQQVTLSCSPISGHRSVSWYQQTPGQGLQFLFEYFSETQRNKGNFPGRFSGRQFSNSRSEMNVSTLELGDSALYLCASSLGQGGDTQYFGPGTRLTVL.

This clonotype was observed many times. The CDR3 is CASSPRLVYNEQFF. The CDR3 coding sequence is TGTGCCAGCAGTCCACGACTGGTCTACAATGAGCAGTTCTTC. The V call is TRBV28, the J call TRBJ2-1; D ambiguous. V was clipped by 5 bases and J by 3 bases, with 11 bases between them. The CDR3 is 14 amino acids. Germline V CDR1 and CDR2: MDHEN, SYDVKM.

This clonotype was recorded at least ten times. This sequence joins TRBV28 and TRBJ2-3; 9 bases agree with TRBD2. J was trimmed by 0 bases and V by 6 bases; bases with no gene match: 1. Per the germline V gene, CDR1 is MDHEN and CDR2 is SYDVKM. CDR3 length: 14 residues. The CDR3 spells CASSTSGSTDTQYF. The CDR3 region has the DNA TGTGCCAGCAGCACTAGCGGGAGCACAGATACGCAGTATTTT. The full variable domain, its missing parts supplied by reference TRBV28 and TRBJ2-3, is DVKVTQSSRYLVKRTGEKVFLECVQDMDHENMFWYRQDPGLGLRLIYFSYDVKMKEKGDIPEGYSVSREKKERFSLILESASTNQTSMYLCASSTSGSTDTQYFGPGTRLTVL.

Ten or more counts support this clonotype. The rearrangement joins TRBV27 to TRBJ1-1; D call uncertain. Between the trimmed V and J ends, which lost 0 bases and 5 bases, there was a span of 10 bases. Germline CDR1 and CDR2: MNHEY and SMNVEV (reference sequence). This CDR3 contains 14 residues. CDR3 sequence reads: CASSLSGGGTEAFF. The DNA for the CDR3 is TGTGCCAGCAGTTTATCAGGCGGAGGAACTGAAGCTTTCTTT.

The chain combines TRBV2 with TRBJ1-4; no definite D call. Germline V gene sequence: CDR1 SNHLY, CDR2 FYNNEI. This CDR3 is 11 amino acids long. Trimming pared 5 bases from V and 9 bases from J, leaving 7 bases between. This CDR3 is CASSIDKKLFF. The DNA of the CDR3 is TGTGCCAGCAGTATTGATAAAAAACTGTTTTTT. The full variable domain, with the rest looked up from reference TRBV2 and TRBJ1-4, is EPEVTQTPSHQVTQMGQEVILRCVPISNHLYFYWYRQILGQKVEFLVSFYNNEISEKSEIFDDQFSVERPDGSNFTLKIRSTKLEDSAMYFCASSIDKKLFFGSGTQLSVL.

This clonotype has ten or more counts. The chain couples TRBV20-1 to TRBJ2-1; 10 bases align to TRBD1. Trimming took 2 bases from V and 9 from J; bases not matched to a gene: 19. The CDR3 runs to 18 residues. In germline, CDR1 is DFQATT, CDR2 SNEGSKA (reference sequence). In DNA, the CDR3 is TGCAGTGCTAGATCCGGGACAGGGGCTAGCGCAGCTAGGGGTGAGCAGTTCTTC. Residues: CSARSGTGASAARGEQFF.